This is a list of T cell receptor beta chains from one sample in a study of T cells after yellow fever vaccination. TCRdb ran MiXCR on the 5' RACE reads and lists one entry per CDR3 protein. This sample has hundreds of thousands of distinct CDR3 sequences, with around 17% found just once. The material sequenced was PBMCs, taken less than 6 days after the first yellow fever vaccination. These receptors were collected from a young man who received the YFV17D yellow fever vaccine. The CDR3 runs from the conserved cysteine through the conserved F or W. D genes are given only for firm matches. Clone size, where shown, is once, few, many, or a class for clones that have expanded.

TRBV7-9	TRBJ1-2	-	few	CASNDVGQFYGYTF	TGTGCCAGCAACGACGTTGGACAGTTCTATGGCTACACCTTC
TRBV30	TRBJ2-5	-	-	CAWSARETQYF	TGTGCCTGGAGCGCCCGGGAGACCCAGTACTTC
TRBV24-1	TRBJ1-1	-	-	CATSGAPGPTIESTEAFF	TGTGCCACCAGTGGTGCTCCGGGACCTACGATTGAAAGCACTGAAGCTTTCTTT
TRBV6-1	TRBJ1-2	-	-	CASKTKGANYGYTF	TGTGCCAGCAAAACCAAGGGGGCTAACTATGGCTACACCTTC
TRBV6-5	TRBJ2-5	-	-	CASSYSGVAGGGETQYF	TGTGCCAGCAGTTACTCAGGGGTAGCAGGGGGGGGAGAGACCCAGTACTTC
TRBV5-6	TRBJ1-1	-	few	CASSRGLPGAHINTEAFF	TGTGCCAGCAGCCGGGGGCTTCCAGGGGCGCATATCAACACTGAAGCTTTCTTT
TRBV4-3	TRBJ1-2	TRBD1	few	CASSQEPGTANSYTF	TGCGCCAGCAGCCAGGAACCCGGGACAGCAAATTCCTACACCTTC
TRBV6-1	TRBJ2-1	TRBD1	-	CASSQPRQGLDEQFF	TGTGCCAGCAGCCAACCCCGACAGGGTTTGGATGAGCAGTTCTTC
TRBV20-1	TRBJ1-5	-	few	CSARGVVRRTQHF	TGCAGTGCTAGAGGAGTAGTAAGAAGGACCCAGCATTTT
TRBV2	TRBJ2-3	TRBD1	-	CASRAQGLTDTQYF	TGTGCCAGCAGGGCACAGGGGCTCACAGATACGCAGTATTTT
TRBV3-1	TRBJ2-1	TRBD1	many	CASSQVPETGVSEQFF	TGTGCCAGCAGCCAAGTGCCCGAGACAGGGGTAAGCGAGCAGTTCTTC
TRBV6-2/TRBV6-3	TRBJ2-1	-	-	CASSPASAGLGSSYNEQFF	TGTGCCAGCAGTCCGGCCAGTGCGGGCCTTGGAAGCTCCTACAATGAGCAGTTCTTC
TRBV11-3	TRBJ2-5	-	few	CASSLGIASRETQYF	TGTGCCAGCAGCTTGGGGATAGCAAGCCGAGAGACCCAGTACTTC
TRBV2	TRBJ2-1	TRBD2	few	CASTSGEMGNEQFF	TGTGCCAGTACTAGCGGGGAGATGGGAAATGAGCAGTTCTTC
TRBV6-1	TRBJ1-5	-	-	CASSEVWGTQPQHF	TGTGCCAGCAGTGAAGTGTGGGGAACTCAGCCCCAGCATTTT
TRBV5-6	TRBJ1-2	-	-	CASSLKFGVGYGYTF	TGTGCCAGCAGCTTGAAGTTTGGGGTGGGCTATGGCTACACCTTC
TRBV18	TRBJ1-6	-	-	CASSFGSQGGSPLHF	TGTGCCAGCTCCTTCGGGAGTCAGGGCGGCTCACCCCTCCACTTT
TRBV10-1	TRBJ2-7	-	few	CASSEGLGEAYEQYF	TGCGCCAGCAGTGAGGGTTTGGGGGAAGCGTACGAGCAGTACTTC
TRBV7-2	TRBJ2-7	TRBD1	-	CASSRSWGQGYDEQYF	TGTGCCAGCAGCCGATCGTGGGGACAGGGATATGACGAGCAGTACTTC
TRBV5-1	TRBJ1-4	-	few	CASTLGTTNEKLFF	TGCGCCAGCACTCTCGGAACAACTAATGAAAAACTGTTTTTT
TRBV7-9	TRBJ1-2	TRBD1	-	CASSSQGARGSVYGYTF	TGTGCCAGCAGCTCCCAGGGGGCGCGAGGTTCCGTTTATGGCTACACCTTC
TRBV21-1	TRBJ2-7	-	many	CASSKRGTGGYEQYF	TGTGCCAGCAGCAAAAGGGGGACAGGGGGGTACGAGCAGTACTTC
TRBV20-1	TRBJ2-5	-	-	CSASGGETQYF	TGCAGTGCCAGTGGGGGAGAGACCCAGTACTTC
TRBV5-1	TRBJ1-4	-	-	CASSPGLGSYEKLFF	TGCGCCAGCAGCCCGGGTTTGGGGTCCTATGAAAAACTGTTTTTT
TRBV3-1	TRBJ2-1	TRBD2	-	CASSPSWRGARNEQFF	TGTGCCAGCAGCCCTAGCTGGCGGGGGGCCCGGAATGAGCAGTTCTTC
TRBV12-3/TRBV12-4	TRBJ2-3	TRBD2	few	CASSLGQRGAITDTQYF	TGTGCCAGCAGTTTAGGTCAGCGGGGGGCTATCACAGATACGCAGTATTTT